This T cell receptor beta chain was found in a study of T cell changes during pregnancy in multiple sclerosis. Unmatched junction bases numbered 6, after V lost 3 bases and J lost 5 bases. CDR3 length: 14 residues. Per the germline V gene, CDR1 is WNHNN and CDR2 is SYGVQD (reference sequence). The protocol was immunoSEQ multiplex PCR, while the TCRdb copy is restricted to in-frame clones and leaves out a portion. Here the sample spans about 35,000 clones, roughly 90% being singletons. The sequence came from a female donor in good health, enrolled as a control in a pregnancy study. This chain joins TRBV10-1 and TRBJ2-7; 8 bases are a match to TRBD2. This specimen was CD4+ T cells from peripheral blood mononuclear cells, taken after pregnancy. CDR3 in amino acids: CASSESGGNHEQYF. Here the CDR3 DNA reads TGCGCCAGCAGTGAAAGCGGGGGAAACCACGAGCAGTACTTC.